This TCR beta chain was obtained from a study of blood T cells in healthy people across ages. Background on the study: Through template switching, about one barcoded beta molecule was captured per two T cells, as measured in model experiments.

Study outcomes and limitations: Among T cells, TCR beta diversity per million cells dropped roughly linearly as age rose. When set beside aged donors, long-lived donors presented more naive CD4+ cells and higher diversity.

Primed by a sample-barcoded 5' primer and a J-beta primer mix, a second PCR proceeded for roughly 7 to 12 cycles. TCRdb re-called the 5' RACE reads through MiXCR, storing one row per CDR3 protein. The sample holds under 2,000,000 distinct CDR3 sequences; 49% are singletons and the top ten take around 2.1%. This clonotype was seen more than once but under ten times. Antigen unknown. In terms of origin and age, donors were healthy Caucasian individuals from Russia aged about 6 to 90. There are 14 residues in the CDR3. Germline lookup yields CDR1 MNHEY and CDR2 SVGEGT. The V gene lost 2 bases and the J gene lost 4 bases, with 11 bases spanning the gap.

The clonotype originates from a middle-aged woman in good health. The sequencing input was blood. J is TRBJ2-5 and V is TRBV6-2 or TRBV6-3, with TRBD1 as a possible D gene (6 bases). The CDR3 here is CASSYGTYPETQYF. The CDR3 DNA follows: TGTGCCAGCAGTTACGGGACATACCCAGAGACCCAGTACTTC.